These T cell receptor beta chains were read from a single sample in a study of T cells after yellow fever vaccination. TCRdb re-analysed the 5' RACE reads in MiXCR, keeping a single row per CDR3 protein. Of around 340,000 distinct CDR3 sequences detected, around an eighth appear once; the ten largest clones hold 2.5% to 4%. Sequences were derived from CD4+ T cells sorted from PBMCs, sampled 15 days after the yellow fever booster vaccination. These receptors were collected from a man between 18 and 29 years old who received the YFV17D yellow fever vaccine. Each CDR3 is given with its conserved first and last residue.

v_gene	j_gene	CDR3aa
TRBV7-2	TRBJ2-1	CASSLVQMNEQFF
TRBV3-1	TRBJ1-1	CASSQARANTEAFF
TRBV7-9	TRBJ2-3	CASSLSQGPTDTQYF
TRBV6-5	TRBJ1-2	CASSTRGGNGYTF
TRBV12-3/TRBV12-4	TRBJ1-1	CASREGSWNTEAFF
TRBV10-2	TRBJ2-6	CASRGAQGANVLTF
TRBV29-1	TRBJ2-3	CSVAGYTDTQYF
TRBV7-2	TRBJ1-3	CASSLGGLEGNTIYF
TRBV5-1	TRBJ1-5	CASSLGGQKNQPQHF
TRBV20-1	TRBJ1-1	CSAVFRQVTEAFF
TRBV7-9	TRBJ1-1	CASSLMGQGARGGTEAFF
TRBV18	TRBJ1-5	CASSPKEGNQPQHF